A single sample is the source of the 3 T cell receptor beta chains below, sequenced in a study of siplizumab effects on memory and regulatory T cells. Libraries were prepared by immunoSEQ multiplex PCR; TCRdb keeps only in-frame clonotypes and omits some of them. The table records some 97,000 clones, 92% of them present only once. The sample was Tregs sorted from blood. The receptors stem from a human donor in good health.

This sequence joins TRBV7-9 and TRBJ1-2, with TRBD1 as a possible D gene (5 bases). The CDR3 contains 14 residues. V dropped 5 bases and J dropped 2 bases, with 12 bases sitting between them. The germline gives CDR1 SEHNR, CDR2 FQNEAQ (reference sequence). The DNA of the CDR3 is TGTGCCAGCAGCGAAAAGGACAAGAACTATGGCTACACCTTC. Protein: CASSEKDKNYGYTF.

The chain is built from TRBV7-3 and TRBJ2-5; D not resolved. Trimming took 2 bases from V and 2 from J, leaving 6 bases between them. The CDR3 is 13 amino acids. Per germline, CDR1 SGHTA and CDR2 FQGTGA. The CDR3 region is CASSLGPQETQYF. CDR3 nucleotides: TGTGCCAGCAGCTTAGGTCCACAAGAGACCCAGTACTTC.

The CDR3 region has the DNA TGTGCCAGCTCACCGGGACAGGGTTCATATACGCAGTATTTT. Translated: CASSPGQGSYTQYF. The rearrangement uses TRBV18 and TRBJ2-3; 9 bases map to TRBD1. Germline V gene sequence: CDR1 KGHSH, CDR2 LQKENI. V dropped 3 bases and J dropped 7; count of bases not matched to a gene: 5. This CDR3 is built from 14 residues.